These 27 T cell receptor beta chains were sequenced from one sample in a study of response to subunit inactivated influenza vaccine. Via MiXCR, TCRdb re-called the RT-PCR reads, giving one row per CDR3 protein. The sample yields hundreds of thousands of distinct CDR3 sequences, less than 8% seen once. The sample was PBMCs from blood, taken around 2 years after vaccination. Every receptor here comes from a man between 45 and 75 years old who received an inactivated influenza vaccine.

The V call is TRBV7-2, the J call TRBJ2-7; D call uncertain. The V end lost 3 bases, the J end lost 2 bases, and 11 bases lay between the germline ends. Looked up from germline, CDR1 is SGHTA and CDR2 is FQGNSA. The CDR3 has 14 residues. The CDR3 DNA is TGTGCCAGCAGCTTTTCACAGAAACCCTACGAGCAGTACTTC. Protein product: CASSFSQKPYEQYF. The full variable domain, completed using reference TRBV7-2 and TRBJ2-7, is GAGVSQSPSNKVTEKGKDVELRCDPISGHTALYWYRQSLGQGLEFLIYFQGNSAPDKSGLPSDRFSAERTGGSVSTLTIQRTQQEDSAVYLCASSFSQKPYEQYFGPGTRLTVT.

J is TRBJ2-7 and V is TRBV11-2; D is perhaps TRBD2 (5 bases). This CDR3 is 13 amino acids long. V was cut by 5 bases and J by 1 base, with 9 bases left in between. Germline CDR1 and CDR2: SGHAT and FQNNGV. CDR3 in DNA: TGTGCCAGCAGCGGGAGAAGATCCTACGAGCAGTACTTC. Translating gives CASSGRRSYEQYF.

This clonotype was detected a few times. The V gene is TRBV28, the J gene TRBJ1-6; D uncertain. Trimming pared 5 bases from V and 10 bases from J, leaving 18 bases between. The CDR3 covers 15 residues. Germline V gene data show CDR1 as MDHEN and CDR2 as SYDVKM. The CDR3 reads CASSGSPLISSPLHF. DNA of the CDR3: TGTGCCAGCAGTGGTTCCCCCTTAATTTCCTCACCCCTCCACTTT. Full variable domain (remainder filled in from reference TRBV28 and TRBJ1-6): DVKVTQSSRYLVKRTGEKVFLECVQDMDHENMFWYRQDPGLGLRLIYFSYDVKMKEKGDIPEGYSVSREKKERFSLILESASTNQTSMYLCASSGSPLISSPLHFGNGTRLTVT.

This clonotype appeared many times. The rearrangement uses TRBV7-3 and TRBJ2-7; perhaps TRBD2 as D (6 bases). The germline V and J ends were trimmed by 5 bases and 2 bases, with 16 bases remaining between them. The CDR3 is 15 amino acids. CDR1 and CDR2 from the germline V gene are SGHTA and FQGTGA. CDR3 loop: CASSIGGTGAYEQYF. The CDR3 DNA follows: TGTGCCAGCAGCATCGGGGGTACGGGAGCCTACGAGCAGTACTTC.

The chain combines TRBV20-1 with TRBJ2-3, with 14 bases identical to TRBD2. The CDR3 length is 13 residues. CDR1 DFQATT and CDR2 SNEGSKA come from the germline V gene (reference sequence). The CDR3 bases are TGCAGCGAGACTAGCGGGGGGGAAGATACGCAGTATTTT. Its protein product is CSETSGGEDTQYF.

There are a few counts of this clonotype. The rearrangement links TRBV7-6 to TRBJ2-5, with unresolved D. The CDR3 covers 12 residues. The germline CDR1 and CDR2 sequences are SGHVS and FNYEAQ. V lost 7 bases to trimming and J lost 5 bases, with 11 bases between them. The CDR3 sequence is CASNNPRETQYF. In DNA form, the CDR3 reads TGTGCCAGCAACAACCCCAGGGAGACCCAGTACTTC.

This clonotype was counted only a few times. The chain couples TRBV7-2 to TRBJ2-7; possibly TRBD2 for D (7 bases). Germline loops: CDR1 SGHTA, CDR2 FQGNSA. CDR3 size: 14 residues. V was cut by 3 bases and J by 4 bases, with 13 bases left in between. The CDR3: CASSLPGGWYEQYF. The CDR3 nucleotides read TGTGCCAGCAGCTTGCCGGGGGGCTGGTACGAGCAGTACTTC. Combining the CDR3 with reference TRBV7-2 and TRBJ2-7 gives the whole variable domain GAGVSQSPSNKVTEKGKDVELRCDPISGHTALYWYRQSLGQGLEFLIYFQGNSAPDKSGLPSDRFSAERTGGSVSTLTIQRTQQEDSAVYLCASSLPGGWYEQYFGPGTRLTVT.

The chain joins TRBV28 to TRBJ2-5; tentative D call: TRBD1 (6 bases). Trimming took 11 bases from V and 4 from J, leaving 11 bases between them. This CDR3 is 11 amino acids long. Per germline, CDR1 MDHEN and CDR2 SYDVKM. CDR3 nucleotides: TGTGCCTCAGGGGTGGGAGAGACCCAGTACTTC. As protein: CASGVGETQYF. Supplemented by reference TRBV28 and TRBJ2-5, the full variable domain reads DVKVTQSSRYLVKRTGEKVFLECVQDMDHENMFWYRQDPGLGLRLIYFSYDVKMKEKGDIPEGYSVSREKKERFSLILESASTNQTSMYLCASGVGETQYFGPGTRLLVL.

V usage is TRBV20-1 and J usage is TRBJ2-7, with 8 positions matching TRBD2. J was trimmed by 1 base and V by 3 bases; bases with no gene match: 17. CDR1 is DFQATT and CDR2 is SNEGSKA in the germline V gene (reference sequence). The CDR3 contains 18 residues. CDR3 in DNA: TGCAGTGCTAGGGACCTTCAAGGTGGCGGGGGGCCGTCCTACGAGCAGTACTTC. It translates to CSARDLQGGGGPSYEQYF.

The chain uses TRBV6-1 and TRBJ2-1; D is possibly TRBD1 or TRBD2 (5 bases each). Germline CDR1 and CDR2: MNHNS and SASEGT. Trimming stripped 5 bases from V and 1 base from J, with 15 bases between. The length of the CDR3 is 16 residues. The CDR3, as DNA: TGTGCCAGCAGTCCCGACTGGGGGTTATCCTACAATGAGCAGTTCTTC. Translated, it gives CASSPDWGLSYNEQFF.

This clonotype showed up just a few times. The chain uses TRBV6-2 or TRBV6-3 and TRBJ2-4; D perhaps matches TRBD1 (5 bases). Germline V CDR1 and CDR2: MNHEY, SVGEGT. The CDR3 is 13 amino acids. V lost 6 bases and J lost 6, with 12 bases in between. In DNA, the CDR3 is TGTGCCAGCAGGGGGCCTTCTACAAACATTCAGTACTTC. Protein sequence: CASRGPSTNIQYF.

This sequence joins TRBV7-9 and TRBJ1-1; the D is unclear. This CDR3 contains 12 residues. Trimming pared 3 bases from V and 6 bases from J, leaving 8 bases between. In germline, CDR1 is SEHNR, CDR2 FQNEAQ (reference sequence). The CDR3 loop is CASSFDLAEAFF. The CDR3 region has the DNA TGTGCCAGCAGCTTCGACTTGGCTGAAGCTTTCTTT. The full variable domain, completed using reference TRBV7-9 and TRBJ1-1, is DTGVSQNPRHKITKRGQNVTFRCDPISEHNRLYWYRQTLGQGPEFLTYFQNEAQLEKSRLLSDRFSAERPKGSFSTLEIQRTEQGDSAMYLCASSFDLAEAFFGQGTRLTVV.

This chain links TRBV29-1 with TRBJ2-3; the D gene is possibly TRBD2 (5 bases). This CDR3 spans 13 amino acids. Per the germline V gene, CDR1 is SQVTM and CDR2 is ANQGSEA. V was shortened by 6 bases and J by 2 bases, with 12 bases between the two germline ends. The CDR3 spells CSVFRGITDTQYF. The CDR3 nucleotides are TGCAGCGTCTTTCGGGGAATCACAGATACGCAGTATTTT.

This clonotype was counted a few times. The rearrangement uses TRBV5-5 and TRBJ2-7; 10 nucleotides match TRBD1. V trimming: 1 base; J trimming: 5 bases; junction bases outside the gene matches: 6. The germline gives CDR1 SGHKS, CDR2 YYEKEE (reference sequence). The CDR3 runs to 15 residues. Here the CDR3 reads CASSLFRTGGNEQYF. DNA of the CDR3: TGTGCCAGCAGCTTGTTTCGGACAGGGGGTAACGAGCAGTACTTC.

This clonotype came up a few times. The genes are TRBV29-1 and TRBJ1-1; the D gene is possibly TRBD1 (6 bases). This CDR3 is built from 12 residues. Trimming took off 3 bases at V and 7 bases at J, with 12 bases between the two ends. CDR1 is SQVTM and CDR2 is ANQGSEA in the germline V gene. The CDR3 DNA sequence: TGCAGCGTTGAGGGACAATCGGTTGAAGCTTTCTTT. This translates into CSVEGQSVEAFF.

For this clonotype: This may be a read error: a much more frequent sequence differs by one nucleotide. The chain has TRBV29-1 and TRBJ2-3, with D maybe TRBD2 (5 bases). Germline CDR1 is SQVTM and CDR2 is ANQGSEA. The CDR3 sequence is 15 residues long. The CDR3 DNA reads as TGCACCTTCAAAGGGTCTAGCTGGAGTACAGATACGCAGTATTTT. This translates into CTFKGSSWSTDTQYF.

This clonotype has just a few counts. The rearrangement links TRBV29-1 to TRBJ2-5; D remains unclear. The CDR3 covers 15 residues. The V gene lost 4 bases and the J gene lost 1 base, with 16 bases spanning the gap. Looked up from germline, CDR1 is SQVTM and CDR2 is ANQGSEA. As DNA, the CDR3 is TGCAGCGTTGGATTCCTCCCCACGTTCCAAGAGACCCAGTACTTC. It codes for CSVGFLPTFQETQYF.

This clonotype was detected many times. The chain uses TRBV6-2 or TRBV6-3 and TRBJ2-7; D tentatively reads TRBD1 or TRBD2 (5 bases each). This CDR3 is 14 amino acids long. Germline assignment: CDR1 MNHEY and CDR2 SVGEGT. V was shortened by 4 bases and J by 7 bases, with 17 bases between the two germline ends. CDR3 protein: CASSFFRDEFEQYF. The DNA for the CDR3 is TGTGCCAGCAGTTTCTTCCGGGACGAATTTGAGCAGTACTTC.

V usage is TRBV20-1 and J usage is TRBJ2-7, with TRBD2 matching 7 bases. CDR3 length equals 13 residues. Germline V lookup: CDR1 DFQATT, CDR2 SNEGSKA (reference sequence). V was clipped by 3 bases and J by 2 bases; unmatched bases: 4. CDR3 residues: CSARWGGTYEQYF. As DNA, the CDR3 is TGCAGTGCTAGGTGGGGGGGAACCTACGAGCAGTACTTC.

This clonotype was seen ten or more times. V is TRBV28 and J is TRBJ2-4, with unresolved D. The CDR3 has 16 amino acids. V dropped 3 bases and J dropped 3 bases, with 15 bases sitting between them. Germline loops: CDR1 MDHEN, CDR2 SYDVKM. The CDR3 DNA sequence: TGTGCCAGCAGTTTCTTGGGCGAAACCTACAAAAACATTCAGTACTTC. Translation gives CASSFLGETYKNIQYF.

The chain uses TRBV6-2 or TRBV6-3 and TRBJ2-6, with 9 bases matching TRBD1. Germline V CDR1 and CDR2: MNHEY, SVGEGT. The CDR3 sequence is 15 residues long. Losses at the gene ends were 5 bases for V and 4 bases for J; bases not matched to a gene: 3. In DNA, the CDR3 is TGTGCCAGCAGTGGACAGGGGCAGGGGGCCAACGTCCTGACTTTC. Encoded protein: CASSGQGQGANVLTF.

V gene TRBV7-2 combines with J gene TRBJ1-1; 7 nucleotides agree with TRBD1. V dropped 3 bases and J dropped 2; count of bases not matched to a gene: 6. Germline loops: CDR1 SGHTA, CDR2 FQGNSA. The CDR3 is 15 residues long. CDR3 sequence (DNA): TGTGCCAGCAGCTTTAGGGGGCTGGATAACACTGAAGCTTTCTTT. Its translation is CASSFRGLDNTEAFF.

The genes are TRBV7-2 and TRBJ2-2; D is undetermined. The V end lost 5 bases, the J end lost 4 bases, and 17 bases lay between the germline ends. Germline V gene data show CDR1 as SGHTA and CDR2 as FQGNSA. This CDR3 has 16 amino acids. The CDR3 DNA is TGTGCCAGCAGCCGACCCCGGGCTTCCGGCACCGGGGAGCTGTTTTTT. Amino acid sequence: CASSRPRASGTGELFF. Full variable domain (outside the CDR3, taken from reference TRBV7-2 and TRBJ2-2): GAGVSQSPSNKVTEKGKDVELRCDPISGHTALYWYRQSLGQGLEFLIYFQGNSAPDKSGLPSDRFSAERTGGSVSTLTIQRTQQEDSAVYLCASSRPRASGTGELFFGEGSRLTVL.

J is TRBJ1-4 and V is TRBV5-1; D possibly corresponds to TRBD1 (6 bases). The CDR3 spans 13 residues. Trimming stripped 2 bases from V and 8 bases from J, with 10 bases between. Germline V gene sequence: CDR1 SGHRS, CDR2 YFSETQ. The CDR3 loop is CASSFGQTEKLFF. DNA of the CDR3: TGCGCCAGCAGCTTTGGACAGACCGAAAAACTGTTTTTT.

The rearrangement uses TRBV15 and TRBJ1-5, with 8 nucleotides matching TRBD1. Germline V lookup: CDR1 LNHNV, CDR2 YYDKDF (reference sequence). This CDR3 spans 13 amino acids. The J segment lost 2 bases and the V segment lost 9 bases, leaving 3 bases of the junction unmatched. CDR3 in amino acids: CATTDRGNQPQHF. The DNA for the CDR3 is TGTGCCACAACGGACAGGGGCAATCAGCCCCAGCATTTT.

This clonotype appeared many times. This sequence joins TRBV9 and TRBJ2-5; D gene unclear. The ends were cut back, 1 base at V and 5 bases at J, with 9 bases in the middle. In germline, CDR1 is SGDLS, CDR2 YYNGEE. The CDR3 covers 13 residues. CDR3 loop: CASSVSREETQYF. The CDR3 DNA follows: TGTGCCAGCAGCGTATCCCGAGAGGAGACCCAGTACTTC.

This clonotype was seen many times. CDR3 sequence: CSVIQGANTGELFF. The CDR3 bases are TGCAGCGTTATACAGGGGGCGAACACCGGGGAGCTGTTTTTT. The gene calls are TRBV29-1 and TRBJ2-2; TRBD1 aligns across 8 bases. The CDR3 contains 14 residues. J lost 0 bases, V lost 5 bases, and 2 bases had no gene match. In germline, CDR1 is SQVTM, CDR2 ANQGSEA.